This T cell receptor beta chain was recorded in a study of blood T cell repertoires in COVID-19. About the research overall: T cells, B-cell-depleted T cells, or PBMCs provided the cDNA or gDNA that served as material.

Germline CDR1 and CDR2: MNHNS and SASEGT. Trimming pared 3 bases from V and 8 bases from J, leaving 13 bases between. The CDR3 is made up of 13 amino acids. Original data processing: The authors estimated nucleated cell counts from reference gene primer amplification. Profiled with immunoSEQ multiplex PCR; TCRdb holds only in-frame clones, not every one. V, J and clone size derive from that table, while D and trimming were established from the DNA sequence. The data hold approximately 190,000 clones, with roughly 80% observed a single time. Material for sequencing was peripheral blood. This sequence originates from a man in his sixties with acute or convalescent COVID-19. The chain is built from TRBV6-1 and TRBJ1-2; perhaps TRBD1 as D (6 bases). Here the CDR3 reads CASSDAGARGYTF. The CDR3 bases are TGTGCCAGCAGTGACGCAGGGGCAAGGGGCTACACCTTC.